The source of this T cell receptor beta chain is a study of PD-L1 blockade in urothelial cancer. Stated time point: peripheral blood 6 weeks after treatment start. Clones were sequenced by immunoSEQ multiplex PCR, and TCRdb holds only the in-frame ones, with some missing. Counted here are 15,000 to 20,000 clones, over 75% occurring once; the ten biggest clones make up around 1.6%. This sequence was found in a man in his fifties with urothelial cancer. The source was PBMCs, collected around atezolizumab (anti-PD-L1) treatment.

DNA of the CDR3: TGTGCCAGCAGCAAACGACAGGGTAGAATCCAGCCCCAGCATTTT. Its protein product is CASSKRQGRIQPQHF. The rearrangement links TRBV6-5 to TRBJ1-5, with TRBD1 matching 7 bases. The CDR3 contains 15 residues. Germline V gives CDR1 MNHEY, CDR2 SVGAGI. V trimming: 6 bases; J trimming: 7 bases; junction bases outside the gene matches: 12.